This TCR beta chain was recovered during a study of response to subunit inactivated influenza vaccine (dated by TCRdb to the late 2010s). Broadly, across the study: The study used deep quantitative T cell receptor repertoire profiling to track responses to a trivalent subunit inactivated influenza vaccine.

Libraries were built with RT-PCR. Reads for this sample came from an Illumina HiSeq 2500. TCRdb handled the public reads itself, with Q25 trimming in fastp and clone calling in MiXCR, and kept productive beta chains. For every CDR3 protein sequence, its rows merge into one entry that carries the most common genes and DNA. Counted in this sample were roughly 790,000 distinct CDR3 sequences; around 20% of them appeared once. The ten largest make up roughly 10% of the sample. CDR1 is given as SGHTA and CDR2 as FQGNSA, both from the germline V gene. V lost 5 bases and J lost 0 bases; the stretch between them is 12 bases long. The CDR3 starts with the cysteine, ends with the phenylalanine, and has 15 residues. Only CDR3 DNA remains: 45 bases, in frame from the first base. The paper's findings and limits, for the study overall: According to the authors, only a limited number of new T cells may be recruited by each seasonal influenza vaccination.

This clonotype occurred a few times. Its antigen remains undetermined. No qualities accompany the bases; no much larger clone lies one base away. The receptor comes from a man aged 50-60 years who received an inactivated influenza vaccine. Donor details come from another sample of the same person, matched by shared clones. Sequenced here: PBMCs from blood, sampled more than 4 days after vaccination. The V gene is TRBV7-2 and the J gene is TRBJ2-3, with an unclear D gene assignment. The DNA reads TGTGCCAGCAGCCCCTGGCGCACTAGCACAGATACGCAGTATTTT. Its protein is CASSPWRTSTDTQYF.